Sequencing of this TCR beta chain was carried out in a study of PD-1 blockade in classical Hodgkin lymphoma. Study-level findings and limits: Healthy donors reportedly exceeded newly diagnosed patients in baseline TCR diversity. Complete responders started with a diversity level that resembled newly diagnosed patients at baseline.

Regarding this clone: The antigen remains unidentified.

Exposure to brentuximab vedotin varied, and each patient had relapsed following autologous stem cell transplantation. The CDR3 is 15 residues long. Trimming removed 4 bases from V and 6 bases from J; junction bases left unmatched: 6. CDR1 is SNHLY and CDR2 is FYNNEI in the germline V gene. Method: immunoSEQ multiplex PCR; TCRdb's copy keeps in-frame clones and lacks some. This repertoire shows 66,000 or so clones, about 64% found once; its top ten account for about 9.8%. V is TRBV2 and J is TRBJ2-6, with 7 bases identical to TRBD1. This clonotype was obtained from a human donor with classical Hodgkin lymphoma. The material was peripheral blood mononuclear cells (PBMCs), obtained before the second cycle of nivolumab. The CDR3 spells CASSVRQGKANVLTF. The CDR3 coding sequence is TGTGCCAGCAGTGTCCGACAGGGCAAGGCCAACGTCCTGACTTTC. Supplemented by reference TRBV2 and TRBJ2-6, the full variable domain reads EPEVTQTPSHQVTQMGQEVILRCVPISNHLYFYWYRQILGQKVEFLVSFYNNEISEKSEIFDDQFSVERPDGSNFTLKIRSTKLEDSAMYFCASSVRQGKANVLTFGAGSRLTVL.